The 26 T cell receptor beta chains below come from one sample, sequenced in a study of shared clonotypes between healthy human individuals. It was CD45RO-negative cells, positively selected for CCR7, that made up naive CD8 cells, with terminally differentiated effector memory CD45RA+ cells excluded. Assay used: immunoSEQ multiplex PCR; TCRdb lists only in-frame clones, some missing. The data contain around 700,000 clones, 92% of them singletons. Sequenced material: naive CD8+ T cells sorted from blood. The origin of the receptors is a man aged 25 to 45 in good health.

The J gene is TRBJ2-2, the V gene TRBV19; TRBD2 is a possible D gene (5 bases). CDR3 size: 15 residues. Deletions cut 5 bases from V and 1 base from J, with 11 bases between. Germline V gene sequence: CDR1 LNHDA, CDR2 SQIVND (reference sequence). CDR3 loop: CASSPFAGNTGELFF. The CDR3 region has the DNA TGTGCCAGTAGTCCCTTCGCGGGGAACACCGGGGAGCTGTTTTTT.

The chain uses TRBV19 and TRBJ2-4; maybe TRBD1 (6 bases). The CDR3 is 16 residues long. Per germline, CDR1 LNHDA and CDR2 SQIVND (reference sequence). Trimming left V 2 bases short and J 0 bases short, with 11 bases between. The CDR3 loop reads CASSILRGLAKNIQYF. The CDR3 region has the DNA TGTGCCAGTAGTATACTCAGGGGCCTAGCCAAAAACATTCAGTACTTC. The full variable domain, with the rest looked up from reference TRBV19 and TRBJ2-4, is DGGITQSPKYLFRKEGQNVTLSCEQNLNHDAMYWYRQDPGQGLRLIYYSQIVNDFQKGDIAEGYSVSREKKESFPLTVTSAQKNPTAFYLCASSILRGLAKNIQYFGAGTRLSVL.

The genes are TRBV18 and TRBJ2-7; 8 nucleotides line up with TRBD2. The germline V gene encodes CDR1 KGHSH and CDR2 LQKENI. The trim removed 2 bases at V and 4 bases at J, leaving 1 base unmatched. The CDR3 totals 13 residues. The CDR3 loop reads CASSPTGGYEQYF. In nucleotides, the CDR3 is TGTGCCAGCTCACCAACGGGAGGGTACGAGCAGTACTTC.

The chain is built from TRBV7-6 and TRBJ2-2; TRBD2 agrees at 9 bases. This CDR3 has 16 residues. J lost 4 bases, V lost 7 bases, and 10 bases had no gene match. CDR1 SGHVS and CDR2 FNYEAQ come from the germline V gene. The CDR3 DNA reads TGTGCCAGCACCGTAGAAGCGGGAGGAGGCACCGGGGAGCTGTTTTTT. Residues: CASTVEAGGGTGELFF.

The chain couples TRBV11-2 to TRBJ2-1, with D maybe TRBD2 (5 bases). CDR1 is SGHAT, CDR2 FQNNGV, per germline. CDR3 length: 14 residues. Trimming cost V 7 bases and J 2 bases, with 12 bases left between them. CDR3 sequence reads: CASILGSAYNEQFF. CDR3 coding DNA: TGTGCCAGCATCCTAGGTAGCGCCTACAATGAGCAGTTCTTC.

Regarding this clone: One end of the junction does not line up with germline, which may come from a read error. The V call is TRBV7-6, the J call TRBJ2-7, with unresolved D. Germline V lookup: CDR1 SGHVS, CDR2 FNYEAQ. This CDR3 region has 11 residues. CDR3 in amino acids: CASSSSHEQYF. The CDR3 nucleotides are TGTGCCAGCAGCTCCTCCCACGAGCAGTACTTC. Full variable domain (rest looked up from reference TRBV7-6 and TRBJ2-7): GAGVSQSPRYKVTKRGQDVALRCDPISGHVSLYWYRQALGQGPEFLTYFNYEAQQDKSGLPNDRFSAERPEGSISTLTIQRTEQRDSAMYRCASSSSHEQYFGPGTRLTVT.

V usage is TRBV4-3 and J usage is TRBJ1-1, with 7 nucleotides matching TRBD1. The germline CDR1 and CDR2 sequences are LGHNA and YSLEER. CDR3 length: 16 amino acids. With V trimmed by 2 bases and J by 3 bases, 9 bases remained unmatched. The CDR3, as DNA: TGCGCCAGCAGCCAAAACAGGGGTCTGCTTGACACTGAAGCTTTCTTT. This sequence encodes CASSQNRGLLDTEAFF.

Points on this clone: The same CDR3 arises from other DNA sequences in this sample as well. CDR3 sequence: CASSPLAGESYEQYF. In nucleotides, the CDR3 is TGTGCCAGCAGCCCGCTAGCGGGAGAGAGCTACGAGCAGTACTTC. The J gene is TRBJ2-7, the V gene TRBV7-8, with 10 bases lining up with TRBD2. J was trimmed by 3 bases and V by 5 bases; bases with no gene match: 7. CDR1 is SGHVS, CDR2 FQNEAQ, per germline. The CDR3 sequence is 15 residues long.

The rearrangement joins TRBV7-2 to TRBJ2-1; 8 nucleotides match TRBD2. The CDR3 spans 17 residues. V was clipped by 2 bases and J by 0 bases; unmatched bases: 6. The germline CDR1 and CDR2 sequences are SGHTA and FQGNSA. The CDR3 nucleotides are TGTGCCAGCAGCTTAAATAGCGGGATTTACTCCTACAATGAGCAGTTCTTC. Translating it yields CASSLNSGIYSYNEQFF.

V usage is TRBV4-3 and J usage is TRBJ2-5, with D unclear. Germline V lookup: CDR1 LGHNA, CDR2 YSLEER. V was pared by 0 bases and J by 14 bases, with 13 bases between. This CDR3 region has 12 residues. The CDR3 sequence is CASSQDGGRCYF. The CDR3 coding sequence is TGCGCCAGCAGCCAAGATGGTGGCCGCTGTTACTTC.

The CDR3 loop reads CASSLVSGYHEQYF. CDR3 DNA sequence: TGTGCCAGCAGCTTAGTCTCAGGGTACCACGAGCAGTACTTC. This chain joins TRBV7-9 and TRBJ2-7; TRBD1 is a possible D gene (5 bases). The germline gives CDR1 SEHNR, CDR2 FQNEAQ (reference sequence). Trimming took off 1 base at V and 5 bases at J, with 12 bases between the two ends. The CDR3 consists of 14 residues.

This clone was detected only once. J is TRBJ2-1 and V is TRBV19; 14 bases line up with TRBD2. Germline V lookup: CDR1 LNHDA, CDR2 SQIVND (reference sequence). This CDR3 contains 20 residues. V was clipped by 4 bases and J by 3 bases; unmatched bases: 14. The CDR3 spells CASSTPGLAGGTTYYNEQFF. The CDR3, as DNA: TGTGCCAGTAGTACCCCTGGACTAGCGGGAGGAACCACATACTACAATGAGCAGTTCTTC. Together with reference TRBV19 and TRBJ2-1, the CDR3 gives the full variable domain: DGGITQSPKYLFRKEGQNVTLSCEQNLNHDAMYWYRQDPGQGLRLIYYSQIVNDFQKGDIAEGYSVSREKKESFPLTVTSAQKNPTAFYLCASSTPGLAGGTTYYNEQFFGPGTRLTVL.

The chain is built from TRBV27 and TRBJ2-7; possible D gene TRBD1, 6 bases. Germline loops: CDR1 MNHEY, CDR2 SMNVEV (reference sequence). The CDR3 covers 13 residues. V was shortened by 6 bases and J by 5 bases, with 14 bases between the two germline ends. CDR3 nucleotide sequence: TGTGCCAGCAGCAACAGGGTAGGCCACGAGCAGTACTTC. Amino acid sequence: CASSNRVGHEQYF.

The chain carries TRBV4-3 and TRBJ1-2; 12 nucleotides line up with TRBD1. J lost 4 bases, V lost 6 bases, and 9 bases had no gene match. Germline V lookup: CDR1 LGHNA, CDR2 YSLEER. This CDR3 has 16 residues. The CDR3 reads CASSVNRDRGLYGYTF. CDR3 DNA sequence: TGCGCCAGCAGTGTCAACCGGGACAGGGGGCTCTATGGCTACACCTTC.

The rearrangement uses TRBV9 and TRBJ1-2, with 7 bases lining up with TRBD1. V lost 2 bases to trimming and J lost 3 bases; unmatched junction nucleotides: 4. CDR1 and CDR2 (germline): SGDLS, YYNGEE. The CDR3 runs 14 residues. The CDR3 sequence is CASSVGQGDYGYTF. CDR3 sequence (DNA): TGTGCCAGCAGCGTGGGGCAGGGGGACTATGGCTACACCTTC.

The V and J genes are TRBV29-1 and TRBJ2-7, with D maybe TRBD1 (5 bases). The ends were cut back, 7 bases at V and 0 bases at J, with 13 bases in the middle. Per the germline V gene, CDR1 is SQVTM and CDR2 is ANQGSEA. The CDR3 is 13 residues long. The CDR3 loop is CSAMDRGSYEQYF. CDR3 nucleotides: TGCAGCGCCATGGATAGGGGCTCCTACGAGCAGTACTTC.

This rearrangement joins TRBV29-1 to TRBJ2-7, with 7 bases that match TRBD1. CDR1 and CDR2 (germline): SQVTM, ANQGSEA. J was trimmed by 3 bases and V by 0 bases; bases with no gene match: 8. CDR3 length equals 15 residues. CDR3 region: CSVEDPGTEFYEQYF. The CDR3 coding sequence is TGCAGCGTTGAAGATCCCGGGACAGAGTTCTACGAGCAGTACTTC.

The chain uses TRBV7-6 and TRBJ2-3, with 9 bases identical to TRBD1. The CDR3 is 15 amino acids. V trimming: 5 bases; J trimming: 5 bases; junction bases outside the gene matches: 8. Germline values: CDR1 SGHVS, CDR2 FNYEAQ. Here the CDR3 DNA reads TGTGCCAGCAGCCCAGGACAGGGGAACGTAGATACGCAGTATTTT. This codes for CASSPGQGNVDTQYF. The full variable domain, in which reference TRBV7-6 and TRBJ2-3 provide the parts outside the CDR3, is GAGVSQSPRYKVTKRGQDVALRCDPISGHVSLYWYRQALGQGPEFLTYFNYEAQQDKSGLPNDRFSAERPEGSISTLTIQRTEQRDSAMYRCASSPGQGNVDTQYFGPGTRLTVL.

The chain employs TRBV6-1 and TRBJ2-7; TRBD1 matches 7 bases. The ends lost 3 bases at V and 0 bases at J; junction bases unmatched: 8. Germline V gene sequence: CDR1 MNHNS, CDR2 SASEGT. CDR3 length equals 16 residues. Written as DNA, the CDR3 is TGTGCCAGCAGTGAGAGACAGGGATGGGCCTCCTACGAGCAGTACTTC. Its translation: CASSERQGWASYEQYF.

V is TRBV27 and J is TRBJ2-7; 7 nucleotides align to TRBD1. CDR3 length equals 16 residues. The junction had 8 bases not matched to a gene; V was cut back by 1 base and J by 2 bases. CDR1 is MNHEY and CDR2 is SMNVEV in the germline V gene (reference sequence). CDR3 nucleotide sequence: TGTGCCAGCAGTTTATACCCCTCGACAGGGACCTACGAGCAGTACTTC. It yields the protein CASSLYPSTGTYEQYF.

The chain links TRBV5-1 to TRBJ2-1; D ambiguous. Germline loops: CDR1 SGHRS, CDR2 YFSETQ. Trimming stripped 0 bases from V and 7 bases from J, with 14 bases between. This CDR3 has 15 residues. Here the CDR3 reads CASSLESSLGNEQFF. In nucleotides, the CDR3 is TGCGCCAGCAGCTTGGAGAGTTCCCTTGGGAATGAGCAGTTCTTC. Variable domain in full (rest from reference TRBV5-1 and TRBJ2-1): KAGVTQTPRYLIKTRGQQVTLSCSPISGHRSVSWYQQTPGQGLQFLFEYFSETQRNKGNFPGRFSGRQFSNSRSEMNVSTLELGDSALYLCASSLESSLGNEQFFGPGTRLTVL.

This clone was seen once. The chain has TRBV7-6 and TRBJ2-7, with D perhaps matching TRBD2 (5 bases). Trimming shortened V by 5 bases and J by 3 bases, and 8 bases separated the two germline ends. CDR3 size: 12 residues. The V gene's germline CDR1 is SGHVS and CDR2 FNYEAQ. CDR3 protein: CASSLRDYEQYF. CDR3 DNA: TGTGCCAGCAGCCTCCGGGACTACGAGCAGTACTTC.

The J gene is TRBJ2-2, the V gene TRBV6-1; D perhaps matches TRBD1 (8 bases). V lost 3 bases to trimming and J lost 4 bases, with 12 bases between them. The CDR3 spans 15 residues. Germline V gene data show CDR1 as MNHNS and CDR2 as SASEGT. In DNA form, the CDR3 reads TGTGCCAGCAGTGAGACAGGGGAGGGCACCGGGGAGCTGTTTTTT. Translation: CASSETGEGTGELFF.

CDR3 loop: CASRPTGTGFGNTIYF. The CDR3 coding sequence is TGTGCCAGCAGGCCGACCGGGACAGGGTTTGGAAACACCATATATTTT. The chain links TRBV27 to TRBJ1-3; 9 bases fit TRBD1. The germline V gene encodes CDR1 MNHEY and CDR2 SMNVEV (reference sequence). The V segment lost 6 bases and the J segment 3 bases; nucleotides outside the gene matches: 9. This CDR3 has 16 amino acids.

The J gene is TRBJ2-1, the V gene TRBV6-5, with 10 bases lining up with TRBD2. Germline V gene sequence: CDR1 MNHEY, CDR2 SVGAGI. The V and J ends lost 0 bases and 9 bases, in that order; junction bases with no gene match: 8. This CDR3 has 16 amino acids. This chain's CDR3 is CASSYSSAGGPGEQFF. The DNA of the CDR3 is TGTGCCAGCAGTTACTCATCAGCGGGAGGGCCTGGTGAGCAGTTCTTC.

The CDR3 DNA follows: TGTGCCAGCAGCCAACCCAGGAATGAAAAACTGTTTTTT. Residues: CASSQPRNEKLFF. The chain joins TRBV4-2 to TRBJ1-4; D not certain. V dropped 2 bases and J dropped 5 bases, with 6 bases sitting between them. The germline CDR1 and CDR2 sequences are LGHNA and YNFKEQ. CDR3 length: 13 amino acids.